The present TCR beta chain was sequenced within a study of human T cells and chemical hapten exposure. Looking at the study overall: Small differences in pooled library volume mainly drove the variation in TCR yields per sample.

This CDR3 region has 17 residues. V was pared by 8 bases and J by 0 bases, with 14 bases of the junction left unmatched. Germline-derived CDR1 and CDR2 are MNHNS and SASEGT. Authors' methods: Ranging from about 20,000 to 700,000, TCR counts per sample had a median value of roughly 96,000. TCRdb reprocessed the RACE reads with MiXCR, giving one entry per CDR3 protein. The V and J calls were determined by TCRdb, not by the authors. Seen here are approximately 34,000 distinct CDR3 sequences, approximately 5.5% observed once, and the top ten hold roughly 13%. Stated time point: healthy volunteer bleed at 6 weeks. Unfractionated whole blood was the source from which total RNA was extracted. This clonotype was observed many times.

The gene calls are TRBV6-1 and TRBJ2-7; 9 nucleotides line up with TRBD2. Sequencing was performed on whole blood. The receptor comes from a human donor in good health. Some clones in this sample may be carry-over from other donors' samples. The CDR3 sequence: CASESLAGPNASYEQYF. For the CDR3, the DNA is TGTGCCAGCGAGTCCCTAGCGGGGCCCAATGCCTCCTACGAGCAGTACTTC.